The text below deals with one T cell receptor (beta chain). What it recognizes is unknown. Roughly 200 ng DNA, around 30,000 T cell genomes, went into each sorted-subset replicate PCR. Data came from immunoSEQ multiplex PCR; TCRdb stores just in-frame clones and leaves some out. Of nearly 750,000 clones in the sample, roughly 72% were seen once. This sample stems from a study of shared clonotypes between healthy human individuals. The wider study: The cohort comprised a couple of women and a few men. Their ages spanned 18 to 49 years. Study results and caveats: Naive subsets tended to show greater estimated richness than memory subsets.

Both subsets, CD45RA+ naive and CD45RA-negative memory, were split from the CD4+ cells. The ends were cut back, 1 base at V and 8 bases at J, with 10 bases in the middle. Germline lookup yields CDR1 SGDLS and CDR2 YYNGEE. This CDR3 has 13 amino acids. This clonotype originated in a woman under 40 in good health. Sequenced sample: memory CD4+ T cells sorted from blood. Documented subset: CD45RA-negative fraction. The gene calls are TRBV9 and TRBJ2-4; D remains unclear. The CDR3 nucleotides are TGTGCCAGCAGCGTAACCCCGGGTCACATTCAGTACTTC. Translation: CASSVTPGHIQYF. The full variable domain, with the rest looked up from reference TRBV9 and TRBJ2-4, is DSGVTQTPKHLITATGQRVTLRCSPRSGDLSVYWYQQSLDQGLQFLIQYYNGEERAKGNILERFSAQQFPDLHSELNLSSLELGDSALYFCASSVTPGHIQYFGAGTRLSVL.